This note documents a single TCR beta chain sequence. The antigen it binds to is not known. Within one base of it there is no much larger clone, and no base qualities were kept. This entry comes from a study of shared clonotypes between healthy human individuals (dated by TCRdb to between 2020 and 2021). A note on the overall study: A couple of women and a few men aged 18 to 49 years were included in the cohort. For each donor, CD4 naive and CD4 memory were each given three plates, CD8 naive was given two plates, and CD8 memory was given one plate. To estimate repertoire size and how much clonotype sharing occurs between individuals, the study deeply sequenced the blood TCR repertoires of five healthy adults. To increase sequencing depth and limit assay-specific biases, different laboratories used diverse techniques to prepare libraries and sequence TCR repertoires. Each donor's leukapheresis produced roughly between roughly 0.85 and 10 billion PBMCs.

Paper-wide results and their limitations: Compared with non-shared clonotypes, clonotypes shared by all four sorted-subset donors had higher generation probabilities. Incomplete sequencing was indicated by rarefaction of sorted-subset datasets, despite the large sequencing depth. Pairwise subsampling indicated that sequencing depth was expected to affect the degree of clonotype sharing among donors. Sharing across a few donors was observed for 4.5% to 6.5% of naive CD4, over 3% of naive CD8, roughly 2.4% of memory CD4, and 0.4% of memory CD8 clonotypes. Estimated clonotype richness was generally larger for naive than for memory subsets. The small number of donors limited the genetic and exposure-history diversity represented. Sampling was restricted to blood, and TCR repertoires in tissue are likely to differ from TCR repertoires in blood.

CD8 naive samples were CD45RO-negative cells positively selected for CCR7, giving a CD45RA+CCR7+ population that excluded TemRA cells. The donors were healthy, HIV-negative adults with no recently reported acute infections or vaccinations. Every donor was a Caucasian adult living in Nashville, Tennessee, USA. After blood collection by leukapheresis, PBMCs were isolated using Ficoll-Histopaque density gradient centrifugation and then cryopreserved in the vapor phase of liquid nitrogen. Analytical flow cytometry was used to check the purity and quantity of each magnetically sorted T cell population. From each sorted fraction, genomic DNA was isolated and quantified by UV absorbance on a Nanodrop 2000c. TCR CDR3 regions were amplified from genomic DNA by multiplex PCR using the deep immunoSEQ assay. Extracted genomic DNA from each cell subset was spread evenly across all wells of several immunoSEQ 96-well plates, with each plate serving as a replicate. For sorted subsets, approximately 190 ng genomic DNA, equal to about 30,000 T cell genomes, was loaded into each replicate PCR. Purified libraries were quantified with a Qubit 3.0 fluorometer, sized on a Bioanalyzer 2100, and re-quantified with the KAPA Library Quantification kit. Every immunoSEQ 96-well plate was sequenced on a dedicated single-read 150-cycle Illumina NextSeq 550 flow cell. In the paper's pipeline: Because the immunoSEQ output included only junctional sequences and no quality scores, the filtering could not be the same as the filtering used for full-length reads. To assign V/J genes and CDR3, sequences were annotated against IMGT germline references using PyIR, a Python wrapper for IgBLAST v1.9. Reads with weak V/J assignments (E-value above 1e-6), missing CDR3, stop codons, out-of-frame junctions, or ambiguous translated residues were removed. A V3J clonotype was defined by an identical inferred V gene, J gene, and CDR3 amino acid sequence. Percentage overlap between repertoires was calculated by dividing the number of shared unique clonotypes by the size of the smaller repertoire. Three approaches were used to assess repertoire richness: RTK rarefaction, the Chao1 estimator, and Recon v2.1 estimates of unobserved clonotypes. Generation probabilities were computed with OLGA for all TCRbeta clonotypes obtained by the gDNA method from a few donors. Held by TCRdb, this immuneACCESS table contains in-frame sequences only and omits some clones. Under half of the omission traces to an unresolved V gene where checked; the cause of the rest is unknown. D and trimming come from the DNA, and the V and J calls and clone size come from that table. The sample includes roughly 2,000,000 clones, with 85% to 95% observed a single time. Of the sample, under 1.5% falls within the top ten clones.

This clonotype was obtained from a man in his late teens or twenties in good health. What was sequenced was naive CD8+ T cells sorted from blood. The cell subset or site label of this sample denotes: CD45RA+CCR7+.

The DNA sequence reads TGCGCCAGCAGCCCCGGACAGGGTGGCAATGAGCAGTTCTTC. Translated, it reads CASSPGQGGNEQFF. This chain is built from TRBV4-3 and TRBJ2-1; 8 central nucleotides agree with TRBD1. The CDR3 goes from the cysteine to the phenylalanine over 14 residues. The sequence is cut down to CDR3 DNA, 42 bases in frame from base 1. CDR1 and CDR2 were assigned from the germline V gene as LGHNA and YSLEER. Germline trimming: 4 bases from V, 6 bases from J; junction bases outside gene matches: 5.